Following are 20 T cell receptor beta chains from one sample sequenced in a study of breast tumors, draining lymph nodes, adjacent tissues. Samples came from axillary lymph nodes draining the breast cancer. Each CDR3 protein gets one entry after TCRdb re-called the multiplex PCR reads with MiXCR. The sample records 250,000 or so distinct CDR3 sequences, roughly 30% being singletons. Sequencing was performed on axillary lymph node tissue. The receptors here all came from a female donor with breast cancer. Some clones in this sample may be carry-over from other donors' samples.

This clonotype has at least ten counts. The V and J genes are TRBV25-1 and TRBJ2-1; no definite D call. Germline CDR1 reads MGHDK; CDR2 reads SYGVNS. The CDR3 is made up of 16 amino acids. V gave up 1 base and J gave up 0 bases, with 10 bases separating them. The CDR3 loop is CASSEWASVSYNEQFF. The DNA for the CDR3 is TGTGCCAGCAGTGAATGGGCGAGCGTCTCCTACAATGAGCAGTTCTTC. Full variable domain (missing parts from reference TRBV25-1 and TRBJ2-1): EADIYQTPRYLVIGTGKKITLECSQTMGHDKMYWYQQDPGMELHLIHYSYGVNSTEKGDLSSESTVSRIRTEHFPLTLESARPSHTSQYLCASSEWASVSYNEQFFGPGTRLTVL.

The V and J genes are TRBV6-2 or TRBV6-3 and TRBJ2-3; 13 bases line up with TRBD2. Trimming at V came to 5 bases and at J to 5 bases, leaving 4 bases not matched to a gene. Germline CDR1 reads MNHEY; CDR2 reads SVGEGT. The CDR3 length is 15 residues. The CDR3 nucleotides are TGTGCCAGCAGTACGCGGACTAGCGGGAGAGATACGCAGTATTTT. Protein sequence: CASSTRTSGRDTQYF.

In this sample, this clonotype turned up a few times. The chain joins TRBV6-2 or TRBV6-3 to TRBJ2-4; TRBD2 is a possible D gene (6 bases). The CDR3 has 15 amino acids. In germline, CDR1 is MNHEY, CDR2 SVGEGT. Trimming took 2 bases from V and 0 from J, leaving 8 bases between them. CDR3 in DNA: TGTGCCAGCAGTTACGGACTACTAGCCAAAAACATTCAGTACTTC. Its translation is CASSYGLLAKNIQYF.

On this clonotype: A much larger clone sits a single nucleotide away, making a read error possible. The chain links TRBV6-5 to TRBJ2-3, with 10 bases fitting TRBD2. Germline CDR1 is MNHEY and CDR2 is SVGAGI. This CDR3 region has 15 residues. Losses at the gene ends were 8 bases for V and 10 bases for J; bases not matched to a gene: 15. This CDR3 is CASGAERTSGNAQYF. The CDR3 nucleotides read TGTGCCAGCGGAGCCGAACGGACTAGCGGAAATGCGCAGTATTTT.

There are many counts of this clonotype. This chain uses TRBV7-3 with TRBJ2-5; D call uncertain. The CDR3 loop spans 13 amino acids. The germline CDR1 and CDR2 sequences are SGHTA and FQGTGA. The germline V and J ends were trimmed by 1 base and 3 bases, with 6 bases remaining between them. Here the CDR3 reads CASSLMAEETQYF. The DNA of the CDR3 is TGTGCCAGCAGCTTAATGGCGGAAGAGACCCAGTACTTC.

This clonotype was counted at least ten times. The rearrangement joins TRBV3-1 to TRBJ1-4, with a weak D call TRBD1 (5 bases). V dropped 1 base and J dropped 12 bases, with 6 bases sitting between them. The CDR3 is 11 amino acids. CDR1 is LGHDT, CDR2 YNNKEL, per germline (reference sequence). The CDR3 DNA reads TGTGCCAGCAGCCAAGCCAGGGAACTGTTTTTT. This sequence encodes CASSQARELFF.

Note on this clonotype: No conserved phenylalanine or tryptophan ends this CDR3, so it is likely a read error. The CDR3 loop reads CASSLGLLAIEQFL. CDR3 nucleotide sequence: TGCGCCAGCAGCTTGGGTCTTTTGGCGATCGAGCAGTTCCTC. The chain has TRBV5-1 and TRBJ2-1; D uncertain. The length of the CDR3 is 14 residues. The germline V gene has CDR1 SGHRS and CDR2 YFSETQ. V lost 0 bases, J lost 10 bases, and 14 bases lay in between.

The V gene is TRBV30, the J gene TRBJ2-4, with D possibly TRBD1 on 6 matching bases. CDR1 is GTSNPN, CDR2 SVGIG, per germline (reference sequence). The CDR3 length is 14 residues. V lost 2 bases, J lost 9 bases, and 17 bases lay in between. The DNA for the CDR3 is TGTGCCTGGAGTAAGGGGGACGGGGCAGGCATTCAGTACTTC. Its protein product is CAWSKGDGAGIQYF.

In this sample, this clonotype turned up a few times. The chain joins TRBV30 to TRBJ1-4; D is ambiguous. The CDR3 runs 15 residues. Germline V gene sequence: CDR1 GTSNPN, CDR2 SVGIG (reference sequence). Trimming removed 0 bases at V and 7 bases at J, with 15 bases between. DNA for the CDR3: TGTGCCTGGAGTGTAGGGTTGGGGTTAGGTGAAAAACTGTTTTTT. Translation: CAWSVGLGLGEKLFF.

This clonotype is a singleton in its sample. This clone may be a read error of a much larger clone one base away. The chain has TRBV6-2 or TRBV6-3 and TRBJ2-7, with 9 bases lining up with TRBD2. The V gene's germline CDR1 is MNHEY and CDR2 SVGEGT. The CDR3 spans 17 residues. The CDR3 reads CAGSEAHARAGGYEQYF. CDR3 nucleotides: TGTGCCGGCAGTGAAGCACACGCTCGAGCGGGAGGCTACGAGCAGTACTTC.

This clonotype was counted many times. At one end, the junction sequence differs from germline, possibly due to a read error. The V and J genes are TRBV6-6 and TRBJ1-4; 11 bases match TRBD1. The CDR3 covers 15 residues. Germline V gene lookup returns CDR1 MNHNY and CDR2 SVGAGI (reference sequence). In DNA, the CDR3 is TGTGCCAGCAGTCACTCGGGACAGGGGGGTGAAAAACTGTTTTTT. Amino acid sequence: CASSHSGQGGEKLFF.

This clonotype was detected many times. The rearrangement joins TRBV12-3 or TRBV12-4 to TRBJ2-2; TRBD2 matches 12 bases. The CDR3 runs to 18 residues. V dropped 2 bases and J dropped 2; count of bases not matched to a gene: 6. The CDR3 nucleotides read TGTGCCAGCAGTTTAAGGGCTAGCGGGAGGGCCAACACCGGGGAGCTGTTTTTT. Its protein is CASSLRASGRANTGELFF.

This clonotype occurred many times. The rearrangement joins TRBV30 to TRBJ2-3, with D possibly matching TRBD2 (5 bases). In germline, CDR1 is GTSNPN, CDR2 SVGIG (reference sequence). Trimming removed 4 bases from V and 6 bases from J, with 8 bases in between. This CDR3 contains 11 residues. The CDR3 sequence is CAWTEADTQYF. The CDR3 DNA is TGTGCCTGGACGGAGGCGGATACGCAGTATTTT.

The chain combines TRBV27 with TRBJ1-2, with TRBD1 as a possible D gene (5 bases). This CDR3 comprises 14 residues. V lost 3 bases, J lost 4 bases, and 12 bases lay in between. Germline V lookup: CDR1 MNHEY, CDR2 SMNVEV (reference sequence). The CDR3 DNA sequence: TGTGCCAGCAGTTTGGCTGGACACGCCTATGGCTACACCTTC. Translating gives CASSLAGHAYGYTF.

This clonotype was found many times. The V and J genes are TRBV15 and TRBJ2-7, with TRBD1 as a possible D gene (6 bases). CDR1 is LNHNV, CDR2 YYDKDF, per germline (reference sequence). Trimming shortened V by 0 bases and J by 5 bases, and 11 bases separated the two germline ends. CDR3 size: 14 residues. In DNA, the CDR3 is TGTGCCACCAGCAGAGATCTGACAGGTCACGAGCAGTACTTC. Residues: CATSRDLTGHEQYF.

The chain links TRBV3-2 to TRBJ2-7; the table's D call TRBD2 went unverified against the DNA. TRBV3-2 is listed as a pseudogene. CDR3 length: 15 residues. In DNA, the CDR3 is TGTGCCAACACGGGACTAGCGGGAGGGCCCTACGAGCAGTACTTC. Translation gives CANTGLAGGPYEQYF.

With regard to this clonotype: A read error may produce the germline difference seen at one junction end. This sequence joins TRBV24-1 and TRBJ1-2; TRBD1 matches 7 bases. Germline V gene lookup returns CDR1 KGHDR and CDR2 SFDVKD. The CDR3 is 11 residues long. The CDR3 spells CAATGTYGHTF. The CDR3, as DNA: TGTGCCGCGACAGGGACCTATGGCCACACCTTC.

The rearrangement uses TRBV7-9 and TRBJ2-2; 9 nucleotides line up with TRBD1. V lost 5 bases to trimming and J lost 3 bases; unmatched junction nucleotides: 7. Germline loops: CDR1 SEHNR, CDR2 FQNEAQ (reference sequence). The CDR3 contains 16 residues. CDR3 in DNA: TGTGCCAGCAGCGGTCGGGACAGGGCGGACACCGGGGAGCTGTTTTTT. Translating gives CASSGRDRADTGELFF.

Many counts were recorded for this clonotype. The chain is built from TRBV9 and TRBJ2-7; D unclear. This CDR3 region has 13 residues. CDR1 is SGDLS and CDR2 is YYNGEE in the germline V gene. V was shortened by 0 bases and J by 4 bases, with 8 bases between the two germline ends. The CDR3 nucleotides read TGTGCCAGCAGCGTAGACCTCGGGTACGAGCAGTACTTC. This codes for CASSVDLGYEQYF.

This clonotype was found many times. The rearrangement links TRBV11-3 to TRBJ1-4, with D unresolved. From germline, CDR1 is SGHNT and CDR2 YENEEA. Trimming left V 3 bases short and J 7 bases short, with 12 bases between. The CDR3 sequence is 14 residues long. The DNA of the CDR3 is TGTGCCAGCAGCTTTGGGCGACTGGGTGAAAAACTGTTTTTT. Translation gives CASSFGRLGEKLFF.